The 2 T cell receptor beta chains below all came from one sample that was sequenced in a study of T-cell reconstitution after alpha-beta-depleted transplantation in children. During its preparation, the TCRbeta library received unique molecular identifiers. TCRdb re-analysed the PCR reads in MiXCR, keeping a single row per CDR3 protein. The table has approximately 300,000 distinct CDR3 sequences, 9.5% to 13% seen once. This specimen was peripheral blood, taken 180 days after TCRalphabeta/CD19-depleted stem cell transplant. The receptors originated from a male patient under 10 years old who had a stem cell transplant for chronic granulomatous disease, so the T cells may come from the graft donor.

The count of this clonotype is one. A much more abundant neighbour one base away suggests this may be a read error. The CDR3 protein is CASSPRWVADTQYF. The CDR3 DNA sequence: TGCGCCAGCAGCCCGCGTTGGGTAGCAGATACGCAGTATTTT. The V call is TRBV5-1, the J call TRBJ2-3; unclear D gene. V lost 4 bases to trimming and J lost 4 bases, with 13 bases between them. The germline CDR1 and CDR2 sequences are SGHRS and YFSETQ. The CDR3 totals 14 residues.

The sample holds a few counts of this clonotype. For the CDR3, the DNA is TGTGCCAGCAGTGAAACCCCCCATGAGCAGTTCTTC. The encoded protein is CASSETPHEQFF. The V call is TRBV2, the J call TRBJ2-1; unclear D gene. The CDR3 has 12 amino acids. Germline loops: CDR1 SNHLY, CDR2 FYNNEI. V lost 2 bases and J 8 bases, leaving 7 bases between the germline ends. The complete variable domain, with remaining parts taken from reference TRBV2 and TRBJ2-1, reads EPEVTQTPSHQVTQMGQEVILRCVPISNHLYFYWYRQILGQKVEFLVSFYNNEISEKSEIFDDQFSVERPDGSNFTLKIRSTKLEDSAMYFCASSETPHEQFFGPGTRLTVL.